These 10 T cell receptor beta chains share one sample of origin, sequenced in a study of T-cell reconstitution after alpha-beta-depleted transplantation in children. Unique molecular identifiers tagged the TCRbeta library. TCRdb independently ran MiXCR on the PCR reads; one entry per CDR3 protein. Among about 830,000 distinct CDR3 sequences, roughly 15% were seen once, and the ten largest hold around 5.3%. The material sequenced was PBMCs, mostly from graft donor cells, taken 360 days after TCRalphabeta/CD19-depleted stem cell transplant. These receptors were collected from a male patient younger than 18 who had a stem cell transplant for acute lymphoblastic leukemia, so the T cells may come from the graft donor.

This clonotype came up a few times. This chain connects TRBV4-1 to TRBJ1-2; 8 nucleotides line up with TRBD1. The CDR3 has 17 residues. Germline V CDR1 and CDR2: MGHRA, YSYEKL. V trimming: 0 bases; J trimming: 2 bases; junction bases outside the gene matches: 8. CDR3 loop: CASSQDSAGGANYGYTF. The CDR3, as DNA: TGCGCCAGCAGCCAAGATTCGGCAGGGGGCGCGAACTATGGCTACACCTTC.

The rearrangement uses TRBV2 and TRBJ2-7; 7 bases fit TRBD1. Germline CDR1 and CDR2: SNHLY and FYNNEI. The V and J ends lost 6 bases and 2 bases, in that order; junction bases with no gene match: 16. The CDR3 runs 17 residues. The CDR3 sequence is CASSQTSTGLSPYEQYF. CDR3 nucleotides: TGTGCCAGCAGCCAAACCTCGACAGGGCTGAGCCCCTACGAGCAGTACTTC. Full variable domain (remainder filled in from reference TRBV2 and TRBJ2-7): EPEVTQTPSHQVTQMGQEVILRCVPISNHLYFYWYRQILGQKVEFLVSFYNNEISEKSEIFDDQFSVERPDGSNFTLKIRSTKLEDSAMYFCASSQTSTGLSPYEQYFGPGTRLTVT.

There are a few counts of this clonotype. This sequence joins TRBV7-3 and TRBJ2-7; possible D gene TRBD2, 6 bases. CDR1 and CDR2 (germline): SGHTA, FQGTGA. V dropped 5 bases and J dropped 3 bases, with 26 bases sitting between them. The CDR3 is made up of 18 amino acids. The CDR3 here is CASSQNWGVWTKFYEQYF. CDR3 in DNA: TGTGCCAGCAGCCAAAACTGGGGGGTTTGGACTAAATTCTACGAGCAGTACTTC. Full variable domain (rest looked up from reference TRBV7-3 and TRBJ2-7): GAGVSQTPSNKVTEKGKYVELRCDPISGHTALYWYRQSLGQGPEFLIYFQGTGAADDSGLPNDRFFAVRPEGSVSTLKIQRTERGDSAVYLCASSQNWGVWTKFYEQYFGPGTRLTVT.

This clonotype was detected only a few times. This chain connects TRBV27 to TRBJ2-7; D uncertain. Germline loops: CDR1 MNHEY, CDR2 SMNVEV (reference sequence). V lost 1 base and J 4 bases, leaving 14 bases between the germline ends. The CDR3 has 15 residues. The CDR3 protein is CASSLFLGMPYEQYF. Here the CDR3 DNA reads TGTGCCAGCAGTTTATTCCTAGGCATGCCGTACGAGCAGTACTTC.

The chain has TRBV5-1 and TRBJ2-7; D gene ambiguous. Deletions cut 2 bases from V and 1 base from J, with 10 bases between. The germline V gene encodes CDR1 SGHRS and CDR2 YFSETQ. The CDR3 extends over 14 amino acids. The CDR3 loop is CASSFGVLSYEQYF. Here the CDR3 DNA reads TGCGCCAGCAGCTTTGGGGTTCTTTCCTACGAGCAGTACTTC.

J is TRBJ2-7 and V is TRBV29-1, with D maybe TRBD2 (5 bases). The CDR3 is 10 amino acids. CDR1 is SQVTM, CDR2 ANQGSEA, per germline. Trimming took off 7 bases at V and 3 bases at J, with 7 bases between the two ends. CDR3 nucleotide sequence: TGCAGCGCTGAGGGCTACGAGCAGTACGTC. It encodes CSAEGYEQYV.

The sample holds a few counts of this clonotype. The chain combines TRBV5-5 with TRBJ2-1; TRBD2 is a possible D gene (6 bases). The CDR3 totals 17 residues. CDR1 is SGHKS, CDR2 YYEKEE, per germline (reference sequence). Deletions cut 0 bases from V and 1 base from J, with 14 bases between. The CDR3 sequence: CASSLAPGGDSYNEQFF. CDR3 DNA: TGTGCCAGCAGCTTGGCCCCCGGGGGTGATTCCTACAATGAGCAGTTCTTC.

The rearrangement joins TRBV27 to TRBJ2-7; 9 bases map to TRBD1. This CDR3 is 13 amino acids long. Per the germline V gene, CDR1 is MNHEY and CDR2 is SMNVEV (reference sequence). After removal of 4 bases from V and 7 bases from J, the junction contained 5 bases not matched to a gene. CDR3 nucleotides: TGTGCCAGCAGTTGGGACAGGGCGGGGGAGCAGTACTTC. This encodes CASSWDRAGEQYF.

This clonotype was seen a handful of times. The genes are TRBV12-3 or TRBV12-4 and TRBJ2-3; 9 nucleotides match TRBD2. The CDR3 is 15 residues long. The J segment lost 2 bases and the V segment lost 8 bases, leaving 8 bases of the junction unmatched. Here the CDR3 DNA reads TGTGCCAGCCCGCGGGGGGGACAACCCACAGATACGCAGTATTTT. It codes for CASPRGGQPTDTQYF.

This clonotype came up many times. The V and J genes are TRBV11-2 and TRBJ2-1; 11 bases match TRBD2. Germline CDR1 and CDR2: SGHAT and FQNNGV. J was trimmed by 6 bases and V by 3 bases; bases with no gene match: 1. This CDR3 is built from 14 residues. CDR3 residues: CASSFLAGGNEQFF. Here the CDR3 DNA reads TGTGCCAGCAGCTTCCTAGCGGGAGGCAATGAGCAGTTCTTC.